These 2 T cell receptor beta chains originate from one sample sequenced in a study of blood T cell repertoires in COVID-19. TCRdb keeps only in-frame clones here, not all; method: immunoSEQ multiplex PCR. The table has roughly 170,000 clones, about 80% seen once. Sequencing was done on a sample of PBMCs or T cells enriched from blood (not recorded which). The receptors were gathered from a man aged 50 to 59 who had recovered from COVID-19.

V usage is TRBV19 and J usage is TRBJ2-7; D gene uncertain. This CDR3 is 13 amino acids long. In germline, CDR1 is LNHDA, CDR2 SQIVND (reference sequence). V lost 6 bases, J lost 9 bases, and 18 bases lay in between. CDR3 in amino acids: CASSHNEYSRQYF. In nucleotides, the CDR3 is TGTGCCAGTAGCCACAACGAATATTCACGGCAGTACTTC.

V gene TRBV3-1 (or the pseudogene TRBV3-2) combines with J gene TRBJ2-1; the match to TRBD1 covers 7 bases. The CDR3 has 16 amino acids. CDR1 is LGHDT, CDR2 YNNKEL, per germline (reference sequence). Trimming cost V 1 base and J 4 bases; bases outside gene matches: 7. The CDR3 region is CASSQGTGDPYNEQFF. The CDR3 nucleotides are TGTGCCAGCAGCCAAGGTACAGGGGACCCATACAATGAGCAGTTCTTC.